This TCR beta chain was sequenced during a study of radiation and T cells in renal cell carcinoma. This CDR3 region has 13 residues. V was clipped by 3 bases and J by 5 bases, with 8 bases between them. Germline CDR1 and CDR2: SGHTA and FQGNSA. This sample's time point: blood 2 weeks post-SBRT. The treatment: 15 Gy SBRT to primary tumor, nephrectomy 4 weeks later. Clones were read by immunoSEQ multiplex PCR, and TCRdb kept only the in-frame ones, dropping some. Of some 80,000 clones listed, approximately 86% are singletons. Sequencing used blood, obtained from a patient whose treatment included radiotherapy and nephrectomy. This clonotype originated in a woman between 45 and 65 years old with renal cell carcinoma. The chain is built from TRBV7-2 and TRBJ1-3; D is undetermined. The DNA of the CDR3 is TGTGCCAGCAGCTTGAGCCCAAGAAACACCATATATTTT. It is translated as CASSLSPRNTIYF.